The source of this T cell receptor (beta chain) is a study of cytomegalovirus exposure and HLA in healthy donors. Concerning this clone: Its antigen is not identified.

Regarding the study as a whole: The Asian-associated ancestry cluster reportedly had fewer N-insertions than the 666-donor mean in a later analysis.

In the PCR, 60 Vbeta and 13 Jbeta primers were used. Generated by immunoSEQ multiplex PCR, the TCRdb table keeps only in-frame clones and is missing some. The table lists tens of thousands of clones, with 15% in the top ten. The specimen sequenced was PBMCs. The receptor comes from a man aged 50 to 59 in good health and CMV-seropositive.

The CDR3: CASSQYTAGTGNTIYF. Written as DNA, the CDR3 is TGCGCCAGCAGCCAATACACTGCCGGGACTGGAAACACCATATATTTT. The V and J genes are TRBV4-3 and TRBJ1-3; D remains unclear. The CDR3 length is 16 residues. Germline V gene data show CDR1 as LGHNA and CDR2 as YSLEER. V lost 2 bases to trimming and J lost 2 bases, with 13 bases between them.